The table lists the clone carrying this T cell receptor (beta chain) with a few counts. V was clipped by 4 bases and J by 2 bases; unmatched bases: 0. The CDR3 runs to 15 residues. The germline V gene encodes CDR1 SQVTM and CDR2 ANQGSEA. The record originates from a study of identical twins. Each CDR3 protein is one row after TCRdb ran MiXCR on the 5' RACE reads. The sample comprises fewer than 650,000 distinct CDR3 sequences, about 7% of which are singletons, and 1.6% rests with the top ten. The sample was also linked to a second study, of yellow fever vaccine responses in identical twins.

The chain recombines TRBV29-1 with TRBJ2-6; 12 nucleotides align to TRBD2. This sequence was found in a woman between 18 and 29 years old in good health. Sequencing was performed on PBMCs. CDR3 DNA: TGCAGCGTTGGGACTAGCGGGGCTGGGGCCAACGTCCTGACTTTC. Protein sequence: CSVGTSGAGANVLTF.